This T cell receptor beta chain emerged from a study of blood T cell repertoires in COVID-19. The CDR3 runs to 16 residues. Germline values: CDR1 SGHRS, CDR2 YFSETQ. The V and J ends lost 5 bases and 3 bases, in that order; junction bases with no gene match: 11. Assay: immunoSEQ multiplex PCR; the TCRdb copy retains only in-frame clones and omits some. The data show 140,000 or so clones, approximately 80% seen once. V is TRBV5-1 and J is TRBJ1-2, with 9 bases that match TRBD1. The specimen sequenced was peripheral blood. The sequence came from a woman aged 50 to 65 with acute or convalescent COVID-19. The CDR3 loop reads CASRRTGDALDYGYTF. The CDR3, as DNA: TGCGCCAGCAGGAGGACAGGGGACGCCCTTGACTATGGCTACACCTTC.